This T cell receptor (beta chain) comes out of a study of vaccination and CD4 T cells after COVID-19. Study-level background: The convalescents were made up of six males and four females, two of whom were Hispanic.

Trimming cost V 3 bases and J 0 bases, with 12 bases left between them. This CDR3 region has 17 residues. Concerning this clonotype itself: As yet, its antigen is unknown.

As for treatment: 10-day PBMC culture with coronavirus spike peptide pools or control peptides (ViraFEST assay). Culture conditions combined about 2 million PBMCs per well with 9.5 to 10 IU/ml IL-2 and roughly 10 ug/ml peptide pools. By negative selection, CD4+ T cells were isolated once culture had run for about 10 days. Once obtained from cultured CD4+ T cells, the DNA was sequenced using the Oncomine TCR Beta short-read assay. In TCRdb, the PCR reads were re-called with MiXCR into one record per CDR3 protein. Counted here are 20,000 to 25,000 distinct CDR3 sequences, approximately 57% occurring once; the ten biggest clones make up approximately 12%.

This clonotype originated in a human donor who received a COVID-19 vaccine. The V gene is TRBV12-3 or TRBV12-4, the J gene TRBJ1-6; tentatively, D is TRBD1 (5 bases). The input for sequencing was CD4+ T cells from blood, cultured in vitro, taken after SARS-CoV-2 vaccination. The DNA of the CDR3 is TGTGCCAGCAGTTTGGGGGGAGGGTTCTCCTATAATTCACCCCTCCACTTT. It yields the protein CASSLGGGFSYNSPLHF.